Listed here are 20 T cell receptor beta chains from one sample, sequenced in a study of CD8 T cells in ankylosing spondylitis. Antigens of these TCRs are unknown. Study observations and caveats: A TCR beta motif of 8 or 9 highly homologous variants appeared characteristic of ankylosing spondylitis blood.

TCRdb fed the 5' RACE reads into MiXCR, producing one record per CDR3 protein. Among roughly 440,000 distinct CDR3 sequences listed, roughly 15% were seen once. The sequenced sample was blood, either unsorted or a sorted T cell fraction (not recorded which). These receptors were obtained from a male donor with ankylosing spondylitis.

In this sample, this clonotype turned up a few times. This rearrangement joins TRBV28 to TRBJ1-5, with a tentative D call TRBD1 (6 bases). There are 12 residues in the CDR3. Per germline, CDR1 MDHEN and CDR2 SYDVKM. CDR3 protein: CAFGGRNQPQHF. CDR3 bases: TGTGCTTTCGGGGGCCGCAATCAGCCCCAGCATTTT.

This clonotype occurred a few times. V and J are TRBV10-3 and TRBJ1-1, with TRBD1 as a possible D gene (6 bases). The germline CDR1 and CDR2 sequences are ENHRY and SYGVKD. V lost 10 bases and J 0 bases, leaving 15 bases between the germline ends. The CDR3 loop spans 14 amino acids. For the CDR3, the DNA is TGTGCCACGAAAGGACAGCACATGAACACTGAAGCTTTCTTT. Protein: CATKGQHMNTEAFF.

This clonotype showed up just a few times. The rearrangement joins TRBV20-1 to TRBJ2-1, with 7 nucleotides matching TRBD2. Trimming removed 3 bases from V and 1 base from J; junction bases left unmatched: 3. In germline, CDR1 is DFQATT, CDR2 SNEGSKA (reference sequence). The CDR3 runs 14 residues. The CDR3 DNA sequence: TGCAGTGCTAGCAGCGGGAAATCCTACAATGAGCAGTTCTTC. The encoded protein is CSASSGKSYNEQFF.

This clonotype appeared a few times. The chain combines TRBV7-3 with TRBJ2-1; no clear D. Trimming stripped 4 bases from V and 7 bases from J, with 11 bases between. The V gene's germline CDR1 is SGHTA and CDR2 FQGTGA. This CDR3 contains 13 residues. This CDR3 reads CASSSTRGNEQFF. The CDR3 coding sequence is TGTGCCAGCAGCTCCACTCGAGGTAATGAGCAGTTCTTC.

This clonotype turned up a few times. The chain recombines TRBV5-1 with TRBJ2-1, with D perhaps assigned TRBD1 or TRBD2 (5 bases each). The germline V gene encodes CDR1 SGHRS and CDR2 YFSETQ. The length of the CDR3 is 16 residues. V gave up 2 bases and J gave up 4 bases, with 16 bases separating them. CDR3: CASSLRGTKGYNEQFF. The CDR3 DNA follows: TGCGCCAGCAGCTTACGGGGCACCAAGGGGTACAATGAGCAGTTCTTC.

The chain links TRBV20-1 to TRBJ2-7; D unresolved. There are 15 residues in the CDR3. From germline, CDR1 is DFQATT and CDR2 SNEGSKA (reference sequence). V was cut by 5 bases and J by 0 bases, with 17 bases left in between. CDR3 DNA: TGCAGTGCTTCTTGGCAGTCGGGCGGCTCCTACGAGCAGTACTTC. Translating it yields CSASWQSGGSYEQYF.

The V call is TRBV12-3 or TRBV12-4, the J call TRBJ2-3; TRBD2 aligns across 11 bases. The CDR3 runs 16 residues. J gave up 0 bases and V 6 bases, and 5 bases lay outside the gene matches. The CDR3 DNA reads TGTGCCAGCAGAGCCCGACTAGCGGGAAGCACAGATACGCAGTATTTT. It codes for CASRARLAGSTDTQYF.

The sample holds one count of this clonotype. The rearrangement uses TRBV5-1 and TRBJ2-2, with D tentatively TRBD1 (5 bases). The CDR3 is 13 residues long. CDR1 and CDR2 from the germline V gene are SGHRS and YFSETQ. The V gene lost 2 bases and the J gene lost 7 bases, with 9 bases spanning the gap. The CDR3 spells CASSFQGGGELFF. The CDR3 DNA reads as TGCGCCAGCAGCTTCCAGGGTGGCGGGGAGCTGTTTTTT.

The chain has TRBV19 and TRBJ2-4; 10 positions agree with TRBD2. This CDR3 is built from 15 residues. V was clipped by 7 bases and J by 7 bases; unmatched bases: 10. Germline V gives CDR1 LNHDA, CDR2 SQIVND (reference sequence). CDR3 bases: TGTGCCAGTAAACGGCTAGCGGGAGCTTGGAACATTCAGTACTTC. It encodes CASKRLAGAWNIQYF.

This clonotype was found many times. The chain has TRBV5-1 and TRBJ2-7; no firm D call. Germline V lookup: CDR1 SGHRS, CDR2 YFSETQ. This CDR3 has 15 amino acids. Trimming removed 0 bases at V and 0 bases at J, with 10 bases between. CDR3 residues: CASSLASVNSYEQYF. CDR3 nucleotides: TGCGCCAGCAGCTTGGCCAGCGTGAACTCCTACGAGCAGTACTTC.

CDR3 region: CASRRDGGGSSGNTIYF. DNA of the CDR3: TGTGCCAGCAGAAGGGACGGAGGTGGGAGCTCTGGAAACACCATATATTTT. This chain links TRBV6-1 with TRBJ1-3, with TRBD1 as a possible D gene (5 bases). V shed 6 bases and J shed 0 bases, with 18 bases lying between them. This CDR3 region has 17 residues. Germline V CDR1 and CDR2: MNHNS, SASEGT.

This clonotype showed up many times. This sequence joins TRBV2 and TRBJ1-5, with D uncertain. V lost 2 bases and J lost 2, with 22 bases in between. The V gene's germline CDR1 is SNHLY and CDR2 FYNNEI. The CDR3 length is 19 residues. CDR3 nucleotide sequence: TGTGCCAGCAGTGAACAGAGCAAGGGTCCGGGTTATCGCAATCAGCCCCAGCATTTT. Translating it yields CASSEQSKGPGYRNQPQHF.

The chain uses TRBV5-1 and TRBJ1-1; D possibly corresponds to TRBD1 (5 bases). Germline CDR1 and CDR2: SGHRS and YFSETQ. The CDR3 is 14 amino acids. V lost 2 bases and J lost 5, with 13 bases in between. The chain's CDR3 is CASSFRGEATEAFF. CDR3 sequence (DNA): TGCGCCAGCAGCTTCCGGGGCGAGGCGACTGAAGCTTTCTTT.

This clonotype has a handful of counts. The chain is built from TRBV7-9 and TRBJ2-5, with TRBD2 identical over 10 bases. CDR1 and CDR2 (germline): SEHNR, FQNEAQ (reference sequence). The V segment lost 2 bases and the J segment 5 bases; nucleotides outside the gene matches: 11. This CDR3 has 17 residues. This CDR3 is CASSLLAGAYPFETQYF. The CDR3 region has the DNA TGTGCCAGCAGCTTACTAGCGGGGGCCTACCCCTTTGAGACCCAGTACTTC.

In its sample, this clonotype was seen a few times. J is TRBJ2-1 and V is TRBV7-9; TRBD1 aligns across 9 bases. Germline V CDR1 and CDR2: SEHNR, FQNEAQ (reference sequence). The CDR3 has 15 amino acids. Trimming removed 1 base from V and 8 bases from J; junction bases left unmatched: 6. The DNA for the CDR3 is TGTGCCAGCAGCTTAGGGGACAGGGTAGTCGATGAGCAGTTCTTC. Protein product: CASSLGDRVVDEQFF.

The V call is TRBV6-1, the J call TRBJ2-1; tentative D call: TRBD2 (6 bases). The V and J ends lost 5 bases and 15 bases respectively, with 20 bases between them. The CDR3 is 13 amino acids. In germline, CDR1 is MNHNS, CDR2 SASEGT. CDR3 region: CASSQTRESRVFF. The CDR3 DNA is TGTGCCAGCAGTCAAACCCGGGAGTCCAGGGTGTTCTTC.

The chain carries TRBV2 and TRBJ2-5, with D tentatively TRBD2 (6 bases). Germline V gene sequence: CDR1 SNHLY, CDR2 FYNNEI. The CDR3 runs to 13 residues. V dropped 1 base and J dropped 5 bases, with 8 bases sitting between them. The CDR3 region is CASSEVEGETQYF. Written as DNA, the CDR3 is TGTGCCAGCAGTGAAGTGGAGGGGGAGACCCAGTACTTC.

This chain links TRBV7-6 with TRBJ1-1, with 7 positions matching TRBD1. Germline CDR1 and CDR2: SGHVS and FNYEAQ. The CDR3 extends over 15 amino acids. The V and J ends lost 5 bases and 0 bases, in that order; junction bases with no gene match: 6. DNA for the CDR3: TGTGCCAGCAGCGGTACAGGGGTCATGAACACTGAAGCTTTCTTT. The encoded protein is CASSGTGVMNTEAFF.

This clonotype has a count of ten or more. V is TRBV5-1 and J is TRBJ2-7; D call uncertain. The germline CDR1 and CDR2 sequences are SGHRS and YFSETQ. V lost 4 bases and J 0 bases, leaving 8 bases between the germline ends. This CDR3 contains 13 residues. CDR3 region: CASSVQTSYEQYF. CDR3 coding DNA: TGCGCCAGCAGCGTCCAGACCTCCTACGAGCAGTACTTC.

This clonotype was seen more than once but under ten times. V is TRBV4-1 and J is TRBJ1-1; 11 bases align to TRBD1. The CDR3 is 15 residues long. Germline CDR1 reads MGHRA; CDR2 reads YSYEKL. After removal of 4 bases from V and 3 bases from J, the junction contained 4 bases not matched to a gene. CDR3 sequence: CASSPGTGGDTEAFF. CDR3 bases: TGCGCCAGCAGCCCGGGGACAGGGGGGGACACTGAAGCTTTCTTT.